Listed here are 24 T cell receptor beta chains from one sample, sequenced in a study of spatial heterogeneity in lung cancer. Study-level findings and limits: Tumors with more nonsynonymous mutations had more expanded intratumoral alpha and beta TCRs.

TCRdb reprocessed the 5' RACE reads with MiXCR, giving one entry per CDR3 protein. The repertoire holds 20,000 to 30,000 distinct CDR3 sequences, with roughly 10% as singletons. The time point is: sample taken at primary tumor resection. These receptors lack a known antigen. Sequencing used lung tumor tissue, obtained at surgery. The source of these receptors is a male donor with early-stage non-small cell lung cancer.

This clonotype was found many times. The J gene is TRBJ2-1, the V gene TRBV27; D remains unclear. The CDR3 contains 14 residues. Trimming stripped 3 bases from V and 6 bases from J, with 12 bases between. The germline V gene encodes CDR1 MNHEY and CDR2 SMNVEV (reference sequence). CDR3 nucleotides: TGTGCCAGCAGTTTGGGCTTTTCGTTCAATGAGCAGTTCTTC. Residues: CASSLGFSFNEQFF.

In its sample, this clonotype is large. The chain recombines TRBV7-9 with TRBJ2-6, with D unclear. The CDR3 extends over 15 amino acids. Germline CDR1 reads SEHNR; CDR2 reads FQNEAQ (reference sequence). Trimming removed 0 bases from V and 0 bases from J, with 3 bases in between. The CDR3 sequence: CASSLARSGANVLTF. The CDR3 region has the DNA TGTGCCAGCAGCTTAGCCCGCTCTGGGGCCAACGTCCTGACTTTC.

This clonotype was seen many times. The chain uses TRBV7-6 and TRBJ1-6; possible D gene TRBD1, 5 bases. The germline gives CDR1 SGHVS, CDR2 FNYEAQ. This CDR3 comprises 13 residues. Trimming shortened V by 1 base and J by 12 bases, and 10 bases separated the two germline ends. The CDR3 DNA sequence: TGTGCCAGCAGCTTAGAGGGGTTTGGACCCCTCCACTTT. This translates into CASSLEGFGPLHF.

V is TRBV7-9 and J is TRBJ2-1; TRBD1 might be the D (6 bases). The V end lost 5 bases, the J end lost 4 bases, and 21 bases lay between the germline ends. Per germline, CDR1 SEHNR and CDR2 FQNEAQ (reference sequence). This CDR3 spans 17 amino acids. The CDR3 DNA reads TGTGCCAGCAGCCAGACCGGGGCCCAAGGGGGATACAATGAGCAGTTCTTC. It translates to CASSQTGAQGGYNEQFF.

Comments on this clonotype: Being one base from a much bigger clone, this may be a read error. In this CDR3 the conserved last residue, phenylalanine or tryptophan, is missing, so a read error is likely. The limits of the CDR3 on the DNA are not certain, so only TCRdb's listed CDR3 is given. V gene TRBV3-2 combines with J gene TRBJ2-5; TRBD1 is taken as the D call from the table, unchecked against the DNA. TRBV3-2 is a known pseudogene. Termini included, the CDR3 measures 15 amino acids. CDR3 sequence reads: CASSPDPGQQETQYS.

J is TRBJ2-4 and V is TRBV20-1; TRBD1 or TRBD2 may be the D gene (6 bases each). Germline CDR1 DFQATT, CDR2 SNEGSKA (reference sequence). The CDR3 totals 13 residues. CDR3 loop: CSQRGVAKNIQYF. CDR3 in DNA: TGCAGCCAGAGGGGGGTGGCCAAAAACATTCAGTACTTC.

At least ten counts were recorded for this clonotype. The V call is TRBV29-1, the J call TRBJ2-7; 7 positions agree with TRBD2. V dropped 5 bases and J dropped 4; count of bases not matched to a gene: 8. In germline, CDR1 is SQVTM, CDR2 ANQGSEA. This CDR3 spans 13 amino acids. CDR3 coding DNA: TGCAGCGTTTCCGGGGGGAGCCTATACGAGCAGTACTTC. Its protein is CSVSGGSLYEQYF.

This clonotype was recorded many times. The chain joins TRBV7-2 to TRBJ1-5, with 9 bases fitting TRBD1. V lost 4 bases and J lost 6; bases outside the gene matches: 4. The CDR3 length is 14 residues. Germline loops: CDR1 SGHTA, CDR2 FQGNSA. The CDR3 is CASSSYRGPQPQHF. CDR3 DNA: TGTGCCAGCAGCTCATACAGGGGGCCTCAGCCCCAGCATTTT.

Regarding this clonotype: A single base separates this from a much larger clone, so it may be a read error. The V gene is TRBV5-1, the J gene TRBJ2-3; 7 bases are shared with TRBD1. CDR1 is SGHRS, CDR2 YFSETQ, per germline. The ends lost 4 bases at V and 4 bases at J; junction bases unmatched: 6. The CDR3 length is 14 residues. CDR3 in amino acids: CASSIDRVADTQYF. In DNA form, the CDR3 reads TGCGCCAGCAGCATAGACAGGGTTGCAGATACGCAGTATTTT.

Many counts were recorded for this clonotype. The chain is built from TRBV30 and TRBJ1-1, with 8 bases lining up with TRBD1. Germline CDR1 reads GTSNPN; CDR2 reads SVGIG (reference sequence). After removal of 1 base from V and 3 bases from J, the junction contained 4 bases not matched to a gene. This CDR3 spans 14 amino acids. CDR3 loop: CAWSGGTGYTEAFF. As DNA, the CDR3 is TGTGCCTGGAGTGGCGGGACAGGCTACACTGAAGCTTTCTTT.

The chain is built from TRBV12-3 or TRBV12-4 and TRBJ1-2; no firm D call. CDR3 length equals 12 residues. V dropped 2 bases and J dropped 3 bases, with 4 bases sitting between them. CDR3 coding DNA: TGTGCCAGCAGTTTATATTACTATGGCTACACCTTC. The encoded protein is CASSLYYYGYTF.

This clonotype came up many times. V usage is TRBV5-1 and J usage is TRBJ2-3; D is undetermined. Germline CDR1 and CDR2: SGHRS and YFSETQ. Trimming shortened V by 0 bases and J by 4 bases, and 3 bases separated the two germline ends. This CDR3 contains 12 residues. The DNA for the CDR3 is TGCGCCAGCAGCTTGGAAGCAGATACGCAGTATTTT. Amino acid sequence: CASSLEADTQYF.

The sample holds many counts of this clonotype. The chain couples TRBV7-9 to TRBJ2-1, with TRBD2 matching 9 bases. J was trimmed by 7 bases and V by 5 bases; bases with no gene match: 9. CDR3 length equals 15 residues. The germline gives CDR1 SEHNR, CDR2 FQNEAQ (reference sequence). CDR3 in amino acids: CASSLLAGQSNEQFF. The CDR3 DNA follows: TGTGCCAGCAGCCTGCTAGCGGGGCAGTCAAATGAGCAGTTCTTC.

Many counts were recorded for this clonotype. The chain employs TRBV7-2 and TRBJ2-2; D is tentatively TRBD1 or TRBD2 (5 bases each). Germline V gene lookup returns CDR1 SGHTA and CDR2 FQGNSA. This CDR3 contains 15 residues. The germline V and J ends were trimmed by 5 bases and 2 bases, with 12 bases remaining between them. This CDR3 reads CASSRDAQNTGELFF. DNA for the CDR3: TGTGCCAGCAGCCGGGACGCCCAAAACACCGGGGAGCTGTTTTTT.

This clonotype ranks as medium-sized. J is TRBJ2-1 and V is TRBV6-2 or TRBV6-3; either TRBD1 or TRBD2 may fit D (5 bases each). With 5 bases removed from V and 0 bases from J, the gap between germline ends came to 11 bases. Looked up from germline, CDR1 is MNHEY and CDR2 is SVGEGT. This CDR3 has 15 residues. The CDR3 nucleotides read TGTGCCAGCAGTGAGGGGCGCGGCTCCTACAATGAGCAGTTCTTC. Its protein product is CASSEGRGSYNEQFF.

The chain has TRBV7-2 and TRBJ1-3; no firm D call. The CDR3 has 16 residues. CDR1 SGHTA and CDR2 FQGNSA come from the germline V gene. Deletions cut 1 base from V and 0 bases from J, with 10 bases between. CDR3 bases: TGTGCCAGCAGCTTAGAACTGCTGAGCTCTGGAAACACCATATATTTT. Translated, it gives CASSLELLSSGNTIYF.

This chain uses TRBV12-3 or TRBV12-4 with TRBJ1-1; D gene ambiguous. The CDR3 sequence is 13 residues long. V lost 3 bases to trimming and J lost 0 bases, with 5 bases between them. The DNA for the CDR3 is TGTGCCAGCAGTTTTGAGATGAACACTGAAGCTTTCTTT. This encodes CASSFEMNTEAFF.

This clonotype was seen ten or more times. This rearrangement joins TRBV2 to TRBJ2-7; TRBD2 agrees at 14 bases. Trimming took 6 bases from V and 2 from J; bases not matched to a gene: 3. The CDR3 covers 15 residues. Germline V gives CDR1 SNHLY, CDR2 FYNNEI. For the CDR3, the DNA is TGTGCCAGCAGCGGACTAGCGGGGGGCACCTACGAGCAGTACTTC. This encodes CASSGLAGGTYEQYF.

The sample holds many counts of this clonotype. V is TRBV5-1 and J is TRBJ2-7, with 11 nucleotides matching TRBD1. CDR1 is SGHRS, CDR2 YFSETQ, per germline. After removal of 3 bases from V and 5 bases from J, the junction contained 4 bases not matched to a gene. The CDR3 is made up of 14 amino acids. The CDR3 DNA sequence: TGCGCCAGCAGCTGGACAGGGGGCATCGACGAGCAGTACTTC. It yields the protein CASSWTGGIDEQYF. The full variable domain, its missing parts supplied by reference TRBV5-1 and TRBJ2-7, is KAGVTQTPRYLIKTRGQQVTLSCSPISGHRSVSWYQQTPGQGLQFLFEYFSETQRNKGNFPGRFSGRQFSNSRSEMNVSTLELGDSALYLCASSWTGGIDEQYFGPGTRLTVT.

This clonotype was observed at least ten times. V and J are TRBV12-3 or TRBV12-4 and TRBJ1-1; tentative D call: TRBD1 (5 bases). V was cut by 4 bases and J by 4 bases, with 13 bases left in between. CDR3 length: 14 residues. CDR3 sequence: CASSSQGSSTEAFF. The DNA of the CDR3 is TGTGCCAGCAGTTCGCAGGGTTCTAGCACTGAAGCTTTCTTT.

This clonotype was detected ten times or more. The chain combines TRBV9 with TRBJ2-2; 7 bases agree with TRBD1. CDR1 is SGDLS and CDR2 is YYNGEE in the germline V gene. Germline trimming cut 5 bases from V and 7 bases from J; bases unmatched to any gene: 8. The length of the CDR3 is 14 residues. The CDR3 loop reads CASRTGALGGELFF. The DNA of the CDR3 is TGTGCCAGCAGAACAGGGGCTCTAGGCGGGGAGCTGTTTTTT.

In this sample, this clonotype turned up a few times. The chain employs TRBV6-2 or TRBV6-3 and TRBJ2-4; 9 positions agree with TRBD1. CDR3 length: 16 residues. Losses at the gene ends were 6 bases for V and 2 bases for J; bases not matched to a gene: 8. The germline V gene encodes CDR1 MNHEY and CDR2 SVGEGT. CDR3 nucleotide sequence: TGTGCCAGCAGCCCTTTGGGGACAGGGTCCAAAAACATTCAGTACTTC. Encoded protein: CASSPLGTGSKNIQYF.

V is TRBV5-1 and J is TRBJ2-7; D tentatively reads TRBD1 or TRBD2 (5 bases each). Trimming cost V 2 bases and J 6 bases, with 18 bases left between them. Germline CDR1 reads SGHRS; CDR2 reads YFSETQ. The CDR3 covers 15 residues. The CDR3: CASSFHRDGPFEQYF. In DNA form, the CDR3 reads TGCGCCAGCAGCTTTCATAGGGACGGGCCTTTCGAGCAGTACTTC.

This clonotype was recorded at least ten times. This sequence joins TRBV20-1 and TRBJ2-1, with a possible D match to TRBD2 (6 bases). Per germline, CDR1 DFQATT and CDR2 SNEGSKA (reference sequence). The CDR3 has 11 amino acids. The V end lost 6 bases, the J end lost 5 bases, and 8 bases lay between the germline ends. Written as DNA, the CDR3 is TGCAGTGCGGGGGGAAACAATGAGCAGTTCTTC. Amino acid sequence: CSAGGNNEQFF.